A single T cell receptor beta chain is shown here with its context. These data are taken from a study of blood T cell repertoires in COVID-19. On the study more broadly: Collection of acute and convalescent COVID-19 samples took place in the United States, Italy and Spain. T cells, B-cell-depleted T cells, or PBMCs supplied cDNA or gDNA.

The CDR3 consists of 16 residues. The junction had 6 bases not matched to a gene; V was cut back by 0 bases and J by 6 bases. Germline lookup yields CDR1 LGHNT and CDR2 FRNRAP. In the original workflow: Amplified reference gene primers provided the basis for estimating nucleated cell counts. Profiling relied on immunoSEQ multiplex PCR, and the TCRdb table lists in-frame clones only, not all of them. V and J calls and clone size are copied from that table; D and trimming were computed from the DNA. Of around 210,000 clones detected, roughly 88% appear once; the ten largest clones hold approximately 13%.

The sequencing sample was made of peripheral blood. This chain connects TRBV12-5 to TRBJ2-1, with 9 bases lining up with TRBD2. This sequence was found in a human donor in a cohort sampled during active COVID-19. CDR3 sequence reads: CASGLVLASGINEQFF. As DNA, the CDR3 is TGTGCTAGTGGTTTGGTACTGGCTAGCGGGATCAATGAGCAGTTCTTC.